This TCR beta chain was sequenced in a study of CD8+ T cells in alopecia areata. For the study at large: C3H/HeJ donors with spontaneous alopecia, about 6-12 months old, supplied skin grafts to approximately 6-11-week-old female C3H/HeJ mice. Study-wide results and caveats: Resident alphabeta T cells of normal skin are also sequenced in scalp samples. Especially in alopecia totalis/universalis, lesional scalp showed greater clonality than normal scalp did. Patients showed less clear TCR sequence sharing than mice, possibly partly because of HLA diversity.

Notes on this clone: Its antigen is as yet unknown. Gene names refer to mouse genes. The read is 4 residues too short to cover the CDR3 end, so that end is filled in from the germline J gene.

This CDR3 contains 15 residues. Germline V gene lookup returns CDR1 NSHNY and CDR2 SYGAGN. V lost 0 bases and J lost 5; bases outside the gene matches: 4. TCR sequencing used cDNA made by reverse transcription of extracted RNA. The assay was immunoSEQ multiplex PCR, and TCRdb's table has in-frame clones only and misses some. The data list over 250,000 clones, none observed once; 1.2% falls to the top ten. Scientists pooled cutaneous lymph node cells and sorted them on CD4, CD8alpha, NKG2D, NKG2ACE and other markers. This chain connects TRBV13-1 to TRBJ2-1, with 8 nucleotides matching TRBD2. Sequences were obtained from CD4+ T cells sorted from a lymph node. This TCR derives from a C3H/HeJ mouse with alopecia areata. Strain haplotype at MHC: H2-k. The CDR3 DNA, read in part, is TGTGCCAGCAGTGATGCTAGGGGGGGCCATGCT. Its translation: CASSDARGGHA. The full CDR3 reads CASSDARGGHAEQFF.